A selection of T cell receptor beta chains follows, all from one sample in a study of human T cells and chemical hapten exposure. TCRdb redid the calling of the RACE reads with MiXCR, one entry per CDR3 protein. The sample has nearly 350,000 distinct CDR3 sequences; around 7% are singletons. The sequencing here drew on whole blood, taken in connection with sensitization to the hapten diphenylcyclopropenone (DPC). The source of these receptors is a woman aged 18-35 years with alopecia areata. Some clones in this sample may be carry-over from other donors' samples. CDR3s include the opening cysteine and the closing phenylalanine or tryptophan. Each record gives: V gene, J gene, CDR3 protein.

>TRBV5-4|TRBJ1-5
CASSLAGTNQPQHF
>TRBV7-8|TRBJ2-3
CASSLGQRPSSRTDTQYF
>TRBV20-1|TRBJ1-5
CSARADRNRNQPQHF
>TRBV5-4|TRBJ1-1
CASSSDRAPEAFF
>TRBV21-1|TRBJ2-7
CASSKPSGTVTYEQYF
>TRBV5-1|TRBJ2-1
CASSFPHDKSSYNEQFF
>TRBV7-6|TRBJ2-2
CASSLGIAQNTGELFF
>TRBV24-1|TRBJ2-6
CATSPTSGSPGANVLTF
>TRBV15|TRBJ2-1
CATSSSEGYNEQFF
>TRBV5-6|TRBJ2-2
CASSYYAGRGNTGELFF
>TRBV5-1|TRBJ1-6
CASSLANTNSPLHF